A single sample is the source of the 21 T cell receptor beta chains below, sequenced in a study of blood T cell repertoires in COVID-19 (dated by TCRdb to the early 2020s). Library method: the immunoSEQ multiplex PCR assay. As stored in TCRdb, this immuneACCESS dataset retains in-frame rearrangements with V and J assigned. A fraction of the clones does not appear; measured against another copy, unresolved V genes explain less than half of the discrepancy, and the remainder lacks a known reason. Here the sample has tens of thousands of clones; about 91% occur a single time. The ten largest clones capture roughly 2.3% of the sample. Source material: peripheral blood. The receptors were gathered from a human donor with active COVID-19. The donor label of this sample is uncertain.

This chain connects TRBV5-1 to TRBJ2-7; no definite D call. Trimming left V 2 bases short and J 6 bases short, with 12 bases between. CDR3 length: 13 amino acids. The V gene's germline CDR1 is SGHRS and CDR2 YFSETQ. The CDR3: CASSFEGVPEQYF. CDR3 nucleotide sequence: TGCGCCAGCAGCTTCGAAGGAGTTCCCGAGCAGTACTTC. The variable domain in full, completed from reference TRBV5-1 and TRBJ2-7, reads KAGVTQTPRYLIKTRGQQVTLSCSPISGHRSVSWYQQTPGQGLQFLFEYFSETQRNKGNFPGRFSGRQFSNSRSEMNVSTLELGDSALYLCASSFEGVPEQYFGPGTRLTVT.

Here the CDR3 reads CASSIGSGLRPTAQYF. In DNA, the CDR3 is TGTGCCAGTAGTATAGGCAGCGGGCTGCGGCCCACGGCCCAGTACTTC. This chain uses TRBV19 with TRBJ2-5; D possibly corresponds to TRBD2 (6 bases). V was trimmed by 1 base and J by 9 bases, leaving 21 bases between them. CDR1 and CDR2 from the germline V gene are LNHDA and SQIVND (reference sequence). The CDR3 loop spans 16 amino acids.

The sample holds one count of this clone. The chain uses TRBV7-2 and TRBJ1-6, with 12 bases fitting TRBD1. Germline CDR1 reads SGHTA; CDR2 reads FQGNSA. V dropped 3 bases and J dropped 10; count of bases not matched to a gene: 7. The CDR3 has 16 residues. In DNA, the CDR3 is TGTGCCAGCAGCTTGAAGGGACAGGGGGCCAGATCACCCCTCCACTTT. It specifies CASSLKGQGARSPLHF.

The rearrangement joins TRBV2 to TRBJ1-5; D is unresolved. The CDR3 is 13 residues long. Trimming left V 7 bases short and J 3 bases short, with 10 bases between. Germline CDR1 and CDR2: SNHLY and FYNNEI. CDR3 sequence (DNA): TGTGCCAGCAATAGTCGGGACAATCAGCCCCAGCATTTT. It codes for CASNSRDNQPQHF.

The chain is built from TRBV4-1 and TRBJ2-1; 11 bases agree with TRBD2. This CDR3 region has 16 residues. The trim removed 4 bases at V and 4 bases at J, leaving 6 bases unmatched. Germline loops: CDR1 MGHRA, CDR2 YSYEKL. The DNA for the CDR3 is TGCGCCAGCAGCCGATTACTAGCGGGGGTTTACAATGAGCAGTTCTTC. It is translated as CASSRLLAGVYNEQFF.

The V call is TRBV10-3, the J call TRBJ1-4; 7 positions match TRBD1. This CDR3 is built from 15 residues. Trimming took 10 bases from V and 8 from J; bases not matched to a gene: 16. CDR1 is ENHRY, CDR2 SYGVKD, per germline. The CDR3 spells CAKTGTPVDGEKLFF. CDR3 in DNA: TGTGCCAAGACAGGGACACCCGTGGATGGGGAAAAACTGTTTTTT.

CDR3 residues: CASRGPGANTGELFF. The CDR3, as DNA: TGTGCCAGCAGAGGACCGGGGGCGAACACCGGGGAGCTGTTTTTT. The chain uses TRBV7-2 and TRBJ2-2, with D possibly being TRBD2 (6 bases). The CDR3 extends over 15 amino acids. V was pared by 6 bases and J by 0 bases, with 11 bases between. CDR1 and CDR2 from the germline V gene are SGHTA and FQGNSA.

This clone appeared once. This sequence joins TRBV6-5 and TRBJ2-7; the match to TRBD1 covers 8 bases. Germline CDR1 reads MNHEY; CDR2 reads SVGAGI. V shed 6 bases, J shed 7 bases, and the junction held 14 bases outside the gene matches. CDR3 size: 15 residues. In nucleotides, the CDR3 is TGTGCCAGCAGGGTACCGGGACAGGAGCCTTTGGAGCAGTACTTC. This translates into CASRVPGQEPLEQYF.

The chain couples TRBV2 to TRBJ1-5; the D is unclear. V dropped 3 bases and J dropped 2 bases, with 11 bases sitting between them. Germline CDR1 and CDR2: SNHLY and FYNNEI. This CDR3 has 15 residues. Here the CDR3 reads CASSEKSTGNQPQHF. CDR3 coding DNA: TGTGCCAGCAGTGAGAAATCCACGGGCAATCAGCCCCAGCATTTT.

This clone was detected once. The J gene is TRBJ1-1, the V gene TRBV6-2 or TRBV6-3; D might be TRBD1 (6 bases). The CDR3 is 13 amino acids. Between the trimmed V and J ends, which lost 5 bases and 7 bases, there was a span of 14 bases. Germline V gives CDR1 MNHEY, CDR2 SVGEGT. CDR3 in DNA: TGTGCCAGCAGTCAGACAGGAGCCTTTGAAGCTTTCTTT. Protein sequence: CASSQTGAFEAFF.

The chain carries TRBV4-3 and TRBJ2-5; TRBD1 matches at 7 bases. The germline V gene encodes CDR1 LGHNA and CDR2 YSLEER. Trimming removed 0 bases from V and 4 bases from J; junction bases left unmatched: 5. The CDR3 extends over 15 amino acids. The CDR3 region has the DNA TGCGCCAGCAGCCAAGATCGGGCAGGGGGAGAGACCCAGTACTTC. It is translated as CASSQDRAGGETQYF.

V gene TRBV19 combines with J gene TRBJ2-2; a possible D gene is TRBD1 (5 bases). The germline V gene has CDR1 LNHDA and CDR2 SQIVND (reference sequence). CDR3 length: 12 amino acids. V dropped 3 bases and J dropped 6 bases, with 5 bases sitting between them. The CDR3 region is CASSIRAGELFF. The DNA for the CDR3 is TGTGCCAGTAGTATCAGGGCCGGGGAGCTGTTTTTT.

The V and J genes are TRBV6-5 and TRBJ2-1; D perhaps matches TRBD2 (7 bases). Germline-derived CDR1 and CDR2 are MNHEY and SVGAGI. Trimming removed 6 bases at V and 6 bases at J, with 15 bases between. The CDR3 spans 14 residues. CDR3 protein: CASRGGAQFNEQFF. CDR3 bases: TGTGCCAGCAGGGGGGGGGCCCAATTCAATGAGCAGTTCTTC.

The chain has TRBV9 and TRBJ2-1; 7 bases are a match to TRBD2. The CDR3 extends over 13 amino acids. Per the germline V gene, CDR1 is SGDLS and CDR2 is YYNGEE. Trimming cost V 7 bases and J 8 bases; bases outside gene matches: 9. The CDR3 DNA reads as TGTGCCAGCTCTAGCGGCTGGGGTGATGAGCAGTTCTTC. As protein: CASSSGWGDEQFF.

CDR3 DNA sequence: TGTGCCAGCAGTTATGGGACAGGGACCGGCCCCGGTACGCAGTATTTT. Translation: CASSYGTGTGPGTQYF. V gene TRBV6-2 or TRBV6-3 combines with J gene TRBJ2-3, with 9 bases identical to TRBD1. The V gene end was trimmed by 3 bases and the J gene end by 8 bases; junction bases not matched to a gene: 12. The CDR3 is 16 residues long. In germline, CDR1 is MNHEY, CDR2 SVGEGT.

V gene TRBV30 combines with J gene TRBJ2-5, with D perhaps TRBD1 (6 bases). The CDR3 runs 16 residues. Per the germline V gene, CDR1 is GTSNPN and CDR2 is SVGIG (reference sequence). Trimming cost V 2 bases and J 1 base, with 17 bases left between them. CDR3 region: CAWSRMGASLQETQYF. The CDR3 DNA is TGTGCCTGGAGTCGTATGGGGGCATCGCTCCAAGAGACCCAGTACTTC.

The V gene is TRBV7-3, the J gene TRBJ2-1; 8 nucleotides line up with TRBD2. The ends lost 3 bases at V and 10 bases at J; junction bases unmatched: 5. Per the germline V gene, CDR1 is SGHTA and CDR2 is FQGTGA. The CDR3 has 13 amino acids. CDR3 nucleotides: TGTGCCAGCAGCTTCGGGGGGGAGCGAGAGCAGTTCTTC. Its translation: CASSFGGEREQFF.

The rearrangement uses TRBV5-6 and TRBJ2-5; D remains unclear. The V gene lost 0 bases and the J gene lost 2 bases, with 5 bases spanning the gap. Looked up from germline, CDR1 is SGHDT and CDR2 is YYEEEE. There are 13 residues in the CDR3. This chain's CDR3 is CASSLVSQETQYF. DNA of the CDR3: TGTGCCAGCAGCTTGGTGAGTCAAGAGACCCAGTACTTC.

V usage is TRBV6-1 and J usage is TRBJ2-7; TRBD1 agrees at 10 bases. CDR1 is MNHNS, CDR2 SASEGT, per germline. The CDR3 runs 14 residues. V shed 2 bases and J 6 bases; nucleotides not matched to a gene: 4. For the CDR3, the DNA is TGTGCCAGCAGTGAATTGGGGACAGGGGCCGAGCAGTACTTC. It encodes CASSELGTGAEQYF.

V usage is TRBV14 and J usage is TRBJ2-5; D possibly corresponds to TRBD1 (5 bases). V lost 1 base and J 3 bases, leaving 15 bases between the germline ends. There are 16 residues in the CDR3. In germline, CDR1 is SGHDN, CDR2 FVKESK. The CDR3, as DNA: TGTGCCAGCAGCCAAGTGGCAGGGCTCCCGAAAGAGACCCAGTACTTC. Amino acids: CASSQVAGLPKETQYF. Based on the CDR3 plus reference TRBV14 and TRBJ2-5, the full variable domain is EAGVTQFPSHSVIEKGQTVTLRCDPISGHDNLYWYRRVMGKEIKFLLHFVKESKQDESGMPNNRFLAERTGGTYSTLKVQPAELEDSGVYFCASSQVAGLPKETQYFGPGTRLLVL.

V usage is TRBV7-8 and J usage is TRBJ2-3; 10 bases map to TRBD2. CDR1 is SGHVS and CDR2 is FQNEAQ in the germline V gene. V was pared by 0 bases and J by 0 bases, with 0 bases of the junction left unmatched. This CDR3 region has 16 residues. As DNA, the CDR3 is TGTGCCAGCAGCTTAGCGACTAGCGGGAGCACAGATACGCAGTATTTT. It translates to CASSLATSGSTDTQYF.